This TCR beta chain was profiled in a study of blood T cell repertoires in COVID-19 (dated by TCRdb to about 2020). Concerning the study at large: The collaborator samples originated in the United States, Italy and Spain and spanned the acute and convalescent phases of COVID-19. Subjects who had been exposed to COVID-19, were actively infected with it, or had recovered from it provided the deeply sampled blood TCRbeta repertoires that made up the dataset. The samples were drawn from two sources: the first 160 participants of the ongoing ImmuneRACE study, and 1,254 subjects contributed by 6 global collaborators. The material from the prospective study consisted of cDNA or gDNA derived from T cells, B-cell-depleted T cells, or PBMCs. Nearly every sample came with metadata listing a de-identified subject ID, COVID-19 status, age in years and sex. Where available, HLA class I and class II types were taken from metadata supplied by the sample provider and were not determined by assay-based typing. The repertoires were made available in a free public database intended to serve as a resource for research on the immune response to SARS-CoV-2.

The immunoSEQ Assay, a bias-controlled multiplex PCR, was used to amplify TCRbeta CDR3 regions from genomic DNA. The published analysis was carried out like this. The number of nucleated cells in each sample was estimated by amplification of reference gene primers within the assay. To quantify the absolute abundance of each unique TCRbeta CDR3 rearrangement, sequence reads were collapsed and filtered. Productive Simpson clonality was computed per sample as the square root of Simpson's diversity index over productive rearrangements. TCRdb re-hosts the immuneACCESS table, in-frame sequences only. Its copies lack some clones; in the studies checked, an unresolved V gene accounts for under half of them, and the cause for the rest is not known. V and J calls and clone size follow that table, whereas D and trimming were derived from the DNA. The sample table contains approximately 100,000 clones; only one count was recorded for approximately 85% of them. The top ten hold 9.5% to 15% of the sample.

Whole blood was collected in K2EDTA tubes by collaborating institutions according to the institutions' own protocols. For TCRbeta analysis, collaborator samples were shipped as frozen whole blood, as isolated PBMCs, or as DNA extracted from either sample type. Taken from cysteine to phenylalanine, the CDR3 has 12 residues. Only the CDR3 part of the read is kept: 36 bases, read in frame from the first base. Trimming takes 7 bases from V and 10 bases from J, and the germline ends sit 16 bases apart. The germline V gene encodes CDR1 SQVTM and CDR2 ANQGSEA. Overall study outcomes, separate from this receptor: The amount of clinical and demographic metadata varied by source and participant and was provided uncurated.

With respect to this clone: The antigen it binds to is not known. Base qualities are missing; no much larger clone stands one base away.

The sequenced material came from peripheral blood. The chain couples TRBV29-1 to TRBJ2-2, with TRBD1 as a weak D call on 6 bases. The receptor's source is a human donor in a cohort sampled during active COVID-19. The CDR3 region: CSAGTGIAELFF. The DNA sequence is given as TGCAGCGCTGGAACAGGGATAGCGGAGCTGTTTTTT.